One and the same sample provided the 7 T cell receptor beta chains below, sequenced in a study of T cells in localized non-small cell lung cancer. Measured with immunoSEQ multiplex PCR; TCRdb has only the in-frame clones, and not every one. The table lists some 140,000 clones, around 90% of them singletons. The starting material was peripheral blood, obtained before any cancer treatment. These receptors all come from a female donor aged 60 or older with stage I lung adenocarcinoma.

This chain joins TRBV12-5 and TRBJ1-2; D remains unclear. Trimming left V 1 base short and J 4 bases short, with 7 bases between. CDR1 LGHNT and CDR2 FRNRAP come from the germline V gene. The CDR3 runs 13 residues. This CDR3 is CASGLGHAYGYTF. The CDR3 coding sequence is TGTGCTAGTGGTTTGGGGCACGCCTATGGCTACACCTTC.

The sample holds a few counts of this clone. The rearrangement joins TRBV5-6 to TRBJ2-6, with a possible D match to TRBD1 (5 bases). The CDR3 totals 15 residues. Trimming cost V 2 bases and J 4 bases, with 10 bases left between them. Germline values: CDR1 SGHDT, CDR2 YYEEEE. CDR3 residues: CASSFRASGANVLTF. CDR3 sequence (DNA): TGTGCCAGCAGCTTCAGGGCTTCCGGGGCCAACGTCCTGACTTTC.

The sample holds one count of this clone. The CDR3 spells CASSKDRVQPQHF. CDR3 DNA: TGTGCCAGCAGCAAAGACAGGGTACAGCCCCAGCATTTT. The chain combines TRBV7-2 with TRBJ1-5; the match to TRBD1 covers 7 bases. Germline V lookup: CDR1 SGHTA, CDR2 FQGNSA. Trimming removed 5 bases from V and 7 bases from J; junction bases left unmatched: 5. The CDR3 consists of 13 residues.

The J gene is TRBJ2-7, the V gene TRBV5-5; 10 bases line up with TRBD2. The CDR3 covers 16 residues. Per germline, CDR1 SGHKS and CDR2 YYEKEE (reference sequence). The V and J ends lost 3 bases and 2 bases, in that order; junction bases with no gene match: 8. CDR3 in amino acids: CASSWAGTSETYEQYF. As DNA, the CDR3 is TGTGCCAGCAGCTGGGCCGGGACTAGCGAAACCTACGAGCAGTACTTC. Filled out from reference TRBV5-5 and TRBJ2-7, the complete variable domain reads DAGVTQSPTHLIKTRGQQVTLRCSPISGHKSVSWYQQVLGQGPQFIFQYYEKEERGRGNFPDRFSARQFPNYSSELNVNALLLGDSALYLCASSWAGTSETYEQYFGPGTRLTVT.

This clone was recorded a few times. The rearrangement uses TRBV4-1 and TRBJ2-3; D might be TRBD2 (7 bases). Germline V CDR1 and CDR2: MGHRA, YSYEKL. V was trimmed by 3 bases and J by 0 bases, leaving 16 bases between them. CDR3 length: 17 residues. The CDR3 is CASSHRGAGSSTDTQYF. The DNA for the CDR3 is TGCGCCAGCAGCCACCGGGGGGCGGGAAGCAGCACAGATACGCAGTATTTT.

The chain recombines TRBV5-5 with TRBJ2-2; the D is unclear. Germline V gene lookup returns CDR1 SGHKS and CDR2 YYEKEE (reference sequence). CDR3 length equals 16 residues. Trimming shortened V by 6 bases and J by 3 bases, and 18 bases separated the two germline ends. In nucleotides, the CDR3 is TGTGCCAGCACCCCTGAGGCGTTCAGAGACACCGGGGAGCTGTTTTTT. The encoded protein is CASTPEAFRDTGELFF.

The V gene is TRBV6-4, the J gene TRBJ1-2; D not resolved. V was pared by 0 bases and J by 7 bases, with 3 bases between. Germline-derived CDR1 and CDR2 are MRHNA and SNTAGT. The CDR3 is 11 amino acids. DNA for the CDR3: TGTGCCAGCAGTGACTCGGGTGGCTACACCTTC. Amino acids: CASSDSGGYTF.